The clone carrying this T cell receptor (beta chain) was seen only a few times. The PCR was carried out with 60 Vbeta primers and 13 Jbeta primers. Sequencing used immunoSEQ multiplex PCR; TCRdb keeps in-frame clones, though not all of them. The sample consists of 150,000 to 200,000 clones, roughly four fifths of them appearing once. This specimen comes from a study of cytomegalovirus exposure and HLA in healthy donors. Study-level information: There were several hundred genotyped donors. Of these, roughly 82% fell in the genetic ancestry cluster associated with self-reported Caucasian donors.

Deletions cut 3 bases from V and 3 bases from J, with 4 bases between. Germline V gene sequence: CDR1 SGHDT, CDR2 YYEEEE. CDR3 size: 12 residues. The source is a man aged 18 to 29 in good health and CMV-seronegative. This rearrangement joins TRBV5-6 to TRBJ1-3; the D is unclear. Sequenced sample: PBMCs. Written as DNA, the CDR3 is TGTGCCAGCAGCTCCCGTGGAAACACCATATATTTT. Translating gives CASSSRGNTIYF.